This T cell receptor (beta chain) was captured by sequencing in a study of T cell responses to AZD1222 COVID-19 vaccine. With respect to this clone: Its specificity is not known.

Notes on the study in general: Once two AZD1222 doses were given, Spike-specific TCR breadth and depth went up. Reports indicate that nearly half of spike-specific TCRs are directed at unmutated variant regions. Researchers took repertoire samples only after the peak T cell response had come. Most donors were white British and more were female, and clonal diversity was possibly underestimated.

The assay was immunoSEQ multiplex PCR, and TCRdb's table has in-frame clones only and misses some. The data hold about 120,000 clones, with 92% observed a single time. Between the trimmed V and J ends, which lost 0 bases and 1 base, there was a span of 12 bases. CDR3 length equals 16 residues. Looked up from germline, CDR1 is MNHNY and CDR2 is SVGAGI (reference sequence). This specimen was peripheral blood, taken 28 days after the second AZD1222 dose. This clonotype was sampled from an adult who received the AZD1222 COVID-19 vaccine. The gene calls are TRBV6-6 and TRBJ1-2, with D uncertain. The CDR3: CASSYSFGEVNYGYTF. The CDR3 coding sequence is TGTGCCAGCAGTTACTCTTTCGGGGAGGTTAACTATGGCTACACCTTC.